This T cell receptor (beta chain) was captured in a study of T cells after yellow fever vaccination. Looking at the study overall: SMART-Seq v4 Ultra Low Input handled preparation of low-cell-number fractions. Study-wide points: Some clonotypes, a small share, were shared between CD4 and CD8 compartments. A secondary response was less intense yet reached its peak sooner, at day 5 versus 15. The study re-detected most primary-vaccination clones after the booster (roughly 96% CD4, roughly 90% CD8).

MiXCR, run by TCRdb on the 5' RACE reads, gives a single entry per CDR3 protein. The profile shows around 140,000 distinct CDR3 sequences, approximately 7.7% of them singletons. Many counts were recorded for this clonotype. What it recognizes is unknown. V gave up 5 bases and J gave up 4 bases; unmatched junction bases: 11. This CDR3 has 15 residues. This clonotype originated in a man under 40 who received the YFV17D yellow fever vaccine. The sample was CD4+ T cells sorted from PBMCs, taken 5 days after the yellow fever booster vaccination. The V call is TRBV12-3 or TRBV12-4, the J call TRBJ2-7; 7 bases map to TRBD2. CDR3 sequence: CASSPWGGFGYEQYF. The CDR3 DNA reads as TGTGCCAGCAGTCCATGGGGAGGGTTCGGGTACGAGCAGTACTTC.